This TCR beta chain was profiled in a study of beta chain features in type 1 diabetes. About the study: Age, gender and cell yields were alike across patients and healthy donors. Study-level points and caveats: Shorter TCRB CDR3s, moderately but significantly so, marked every one of the four CD4+ subsets in Type 1 diabetes patients.

The length of the CDR3 is 12 residues. V shed 6 bases and J 4 bases; nucleotides not matched to a gene: 3. Germline CDR1 is MDHEN and CDR2 is SYDVKM. Since all of the isolated RNA was reverse transcribed, expressed TCRB transcripts were what got sequenced. The assay was immunoSEQ multiplex PCR, and TCRdb's table has in-frame clones only and misses some. The repertoire holds under 950,000 clones, with roughly 17% as singletons. This clone was detected a few times. Antigen specificity is unknown. Other DNA sequences in the same sample also yield this CDR3. Every participating donor gave one draw, a heparinised blood sample averaging about 116 mL.

J is TRBJ2-7 and V is TRBV28, with TRBD1 matching 7 bases. Sequenced material: naive CD4+ T cells from blood. This receptor was taken from a woman aged 18-35 years in good health. In DNA form, the CDR3 reads TGTGCCAGCAGGGGGACAGCTTACGAGCAGTACTTC. Its protein product is CASRGTAYEQYF.